The source of this TCR beta chain is a study of shared T cell receptors in the human thymus. TCRdb's copy holds only in-frame clones and misses some; the assay was immunoSEQ multiplex PCR. The sample carries hundreds of thousands of clones, about 90% recorded once. This CDR3 contains 17 residues. V was pared by 1 base and J by 2 bases, with 8 bases of the junction left unmatched. The germline gives CDR1 SGHNT, CDR2 YYREEE (reference sequence). The sample also formed part of further work on human thymus T cells. From that second work: Thymic and blood repertoires showed apparently biased V and J gene usage.

The rearrangement uses TRBV5-4 and TRBJ2-1, with 8 nucleotides matching TRBD2. Sequencing was carried out using thymocytes. This TCR was sampled from a boy younger than two with a congenital heart defect. CDR3 sequence: CASSLWAGGRAYNEQFF. The CDR3 nucleotides are TGTGCCAGCAGCTTGTGGGCGGGGGGACGCGCCTACAATGAGCAGTTCTTC. The variable domain in full, completed from reference TRBV5-4 and TRBJ2-1, reads ETGVTQSPTHLIKTRGQQVTLRCSSQSGHNTVSWYQQALGQGPQFIFQYYREEENGRGNFPPRFSGLQFPNYSSELNVNALELDDSALYLCASSLWAGGRAYNEQFFGPGTRLTVL.